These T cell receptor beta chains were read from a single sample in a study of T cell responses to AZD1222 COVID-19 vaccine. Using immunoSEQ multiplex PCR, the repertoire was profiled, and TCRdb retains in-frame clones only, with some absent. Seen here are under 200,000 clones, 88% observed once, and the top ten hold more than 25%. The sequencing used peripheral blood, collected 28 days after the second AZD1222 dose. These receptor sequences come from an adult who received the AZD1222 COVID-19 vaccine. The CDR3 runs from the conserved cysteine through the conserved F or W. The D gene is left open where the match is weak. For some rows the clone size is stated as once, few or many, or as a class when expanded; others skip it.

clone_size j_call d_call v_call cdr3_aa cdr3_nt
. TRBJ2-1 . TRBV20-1 CSASLWDEQFF TGCAGTGCTAGTCTTTGGGATGAGCAGTTCTTC
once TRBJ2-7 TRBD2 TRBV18 CASSPPAGDDEQYF TGTGCCAGCTCACCGCCGGCGGGGGACGACGAGCAGTACTTC
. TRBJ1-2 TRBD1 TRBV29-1 CSADRGPLDGYTF TGCAGCGCCGACAGGGGGCCGCTGGATGGCTACACCTTC
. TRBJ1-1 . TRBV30 CAWMMRGHPLREAFF TGTGCCTGGATGATGCGGGGACACCCTCTGAGGGAAGCTTTCTTT
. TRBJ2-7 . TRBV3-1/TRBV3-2 CASSQMGGTDEQYF TGTGCCAGCAGCCAAATGGGCGGGACCGACGAGCAGTACTTC
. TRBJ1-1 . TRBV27 CASSLGGSDTEAFF TGTGCCAGCAGTTTAGGGGGCAGCGACACTGAAGCTTTCTTT
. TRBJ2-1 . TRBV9 CASSAGSSYNEQFF TGTGCCAGCAGCGCCGGGAGCTCCTACAATGAGCAGTTCTTC
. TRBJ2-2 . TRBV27 CASSLITNTGELFF TGTGCCAGCAGTCTTATAACAAACACCGGGGAGCTGTTTTTT
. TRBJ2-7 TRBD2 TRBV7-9 CASSYGRTSGYEQYF TGTGCCAGCAGCTATGGCAGGACTAGCGGCTACGAGCAGTACTTC
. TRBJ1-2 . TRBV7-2 CASSRDGGDYGYTF TGTGCCAGCAGCCGGGACGGAGGAGACTATGGCTACACCTTC
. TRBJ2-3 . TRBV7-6 CASSLAQGGGTDTQYF TGTGCCAGCAGCCTGGCACAGGGAGGAGGCACAGATACGCAGTATTTT
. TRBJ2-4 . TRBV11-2 CASSLDRNSASGIQYF TGTGCCAGCAGCTTAGATCGAAACAGCGCTTCGGGCATTCAGTACTTC
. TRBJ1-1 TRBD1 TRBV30 CAWTSQGSEAFF TGTGCCTGGACTTCACAGGGGAGTGAAGCTTTCTTT
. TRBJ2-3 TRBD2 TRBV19 CASSILAGGLRADTQYF TGTGCCAGTAGTATACTAGCGGGAGGGCTGAGGGCGGATACGCAGTATTTT
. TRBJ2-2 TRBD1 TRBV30 CAFTLGQLTGELFF TGTGCCTTTACGTTGGGACAGCTTACCGGGGAGCTGTTTTTT
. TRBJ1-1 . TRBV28 CASSFVGVNTEAFF TGTGCCAGCAGTTTTGTGGGTGTGAACACTGAAGCTTTCTTT
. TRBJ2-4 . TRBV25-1 CASSEYLPSLAKNIQYF TGTGCCAGCAGTGAATATTTACCATCACTAGCCAAAAACATTCAGTACTTC
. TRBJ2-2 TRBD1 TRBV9 CASSVQRGHGELFF TGTGCCAGCAGCGTCCAGAGGGGGCACGGGGAGCTGTTTTTT
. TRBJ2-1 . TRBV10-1 CASSAVRPSGNEQFF TGCGCCAGCAGTGCAGTGAGGCCCTCGGGCAATGAGCAGTTCTTC
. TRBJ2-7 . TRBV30 CAWTRGTYEQYF TGTGCCTGGACCAGGGGTACCTACGAGCAGTACTTC
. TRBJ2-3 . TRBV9 CASSVEGRVTDTQYF TGTGCCAGCAGCGTAGAAGGAAGAGTCACAGATACGCAGTATTTT
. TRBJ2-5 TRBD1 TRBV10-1 CASSDWTGLIQETQYF TGCGCCAGCAGTGATTGGACAGGGTTAATCCAAGAGACCCAGTACTTC
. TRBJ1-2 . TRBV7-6 CASSSSRELGYTF TGTGCCAGCAGCTCATCCAGGGAGCTCGGCTACACCTTC
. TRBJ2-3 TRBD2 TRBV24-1 CATSDSSGTSGRADTQYF TGTGCCACCAGTGATTCCTCCGGGACTAGCGGGAGAGCAGATACGCAGTATTTT
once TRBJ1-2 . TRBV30 CACNQGGGGYTF TGTGCCTGCAACCAGGGAGGAGGCGGCTACACCTTC
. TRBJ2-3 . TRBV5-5 CASSLGGYGTDTQYF TGTGCCAGCAGCTTGGGAGGGTACGGCACAGATACGCAGTATTTT
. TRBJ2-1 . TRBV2 CASYGLAGQYNEQFF TGTGCCAGCTACGGCTTGGCGGGTCAATACAATGAGCAGTTCTTC
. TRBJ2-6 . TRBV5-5 CASSLAPTVSGANVLTF TGTGCCAGCAGCTTGGCTCCGACAGTCTCTGGGGCCAACGTCCTGACTTTC
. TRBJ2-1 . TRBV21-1 CASNSGTSGHRSRFF TGTGCCAGCAACTCCGGGACTAGCGGACATAGATCTCGGTTCTTC
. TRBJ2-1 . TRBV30 CAWKRGGGAGEQFF TGTGCCTGGAAAAGAGGGGGGGGCGCGGGCGAGCAGTTCTTC
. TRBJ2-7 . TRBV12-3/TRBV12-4 CASNYLGNEQYF TGTGCCAGCAACTATCTGGGGAACGAGCAGTACTTC
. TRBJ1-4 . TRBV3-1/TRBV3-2 CASSQEGRPLPTNEKLFF TGTGCCAGCAGCCAAGAGGGAAGGCCACTTCCAACTAATGAAAAACTGTTTTTT
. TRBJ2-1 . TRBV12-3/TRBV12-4 CASSLRASTQFF TGTGCCAGCAGTTTACGAGCCAGCACGCAGTTCTTC
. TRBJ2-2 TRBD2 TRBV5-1 CASSLAAGVNTGELFF TGCGCCAGCAGCTTGGCAGCGGGAGTGAACACCGGGGAGCTGTTTTTT
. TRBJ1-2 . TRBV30 CAWSIGVGYTF TGTGCCTGGAGTATAGGGGTCGGCTACACCTTC
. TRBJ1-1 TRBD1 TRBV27 CASRWGQGNTEAFF TGTGCCAGCAGGTGGGGACAGGGTAACACTGAAGCTTTCTTT
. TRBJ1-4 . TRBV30 CAWSRRGAGEEKLFF TGTGCCTGGAGTAGAAGGGGGGCCGGCGAGGAAAAACTGTTTTTT
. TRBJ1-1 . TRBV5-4 CASSLVRSGGTEAFF TGTGCCAGCAGCTTGGTCAGGTCGGGGGGCACTGAAGCTTTCTTT
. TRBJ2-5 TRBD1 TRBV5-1 CASSSGTGQETQYF TGCGCCAGCAGTTCCGGGACAGGCCAAGAGACCCAGTACTTC
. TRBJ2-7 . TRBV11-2 CASSRGQVYEQYF TGTGCCAGCAGCAGGGGCCAAGTCTACGAGCAGTACTTC
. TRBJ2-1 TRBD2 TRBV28 CASSSGTSGRYEQFF TGTGCCAGCAGCTCCGGGACTAGCGGGAGATATGAGCAGTTCTTC
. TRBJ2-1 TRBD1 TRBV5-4 CASSVRTGLNEQFF TGTGCCAGCAGCGTTAGGACAGGCCTCAATGAGCAGTTCTTC
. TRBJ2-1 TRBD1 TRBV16 CASSQGTGNEQFF TGTGCCAGCAGCCAAGGGACAGGCAATGAGCAGTTCTTC
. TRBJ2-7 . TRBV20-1 CSAPDDEQYF TGCAGTGCCCCCGATGACGAGCAGTACTTC
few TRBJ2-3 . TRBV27 CASSFTGTDTQYF TGTGCCAGCAGTTTTACCGGCACAGATACGCAGTATTTT
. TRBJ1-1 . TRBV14 CASSQQWGTEAFF TGTGCCAGCAGCCAACAATGGGGCACTGAAGCTTTCTTT
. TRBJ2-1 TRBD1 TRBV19 CASSSTGLLYNEQFF TGTGCCAGTAGCTCGACAGGGTTATTGTACAATGAGCAGTTCTTC
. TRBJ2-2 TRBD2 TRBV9 CASSVGGRAGTGELFF TGTGCCAGCAGCGTAGGTGGGAGGGCCGGAACCGGGGAGCTGTTTTTT
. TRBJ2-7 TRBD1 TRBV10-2 CASSPQGWGEQYF TGCGCCAGCAGTCCACAGGGGTGGGGCGAGCAGTACTTC
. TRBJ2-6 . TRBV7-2 CASSPPRSTGAGANVLTF TGTGCCAGCAGCCCGCCTAGATCTACAGGAGCTGGGGCCAACGTCCTGACTTTC
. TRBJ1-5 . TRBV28 CASSPGLAGQPQHF TGTGCCAGCAGCCCGGGCCTGGCCGGGCAGCCCCAGCATTTT
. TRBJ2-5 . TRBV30 CAWRGLAWGETQYF TGTGCCTGGAGGGGTCTAGCGTGGGGAGAGACCCAGTACTTC
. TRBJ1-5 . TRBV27 CASSADPPPPHPQHF TGTGCCAGCAGTGCAGACCCTCCCCCCCCTCACCCCCAGCATTTT
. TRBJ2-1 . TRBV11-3 CASSPTTVSYNEQFF TGTGCCAGCAGCCCGACTACCGTCTCCTACAATGAGCAGTTCTTC